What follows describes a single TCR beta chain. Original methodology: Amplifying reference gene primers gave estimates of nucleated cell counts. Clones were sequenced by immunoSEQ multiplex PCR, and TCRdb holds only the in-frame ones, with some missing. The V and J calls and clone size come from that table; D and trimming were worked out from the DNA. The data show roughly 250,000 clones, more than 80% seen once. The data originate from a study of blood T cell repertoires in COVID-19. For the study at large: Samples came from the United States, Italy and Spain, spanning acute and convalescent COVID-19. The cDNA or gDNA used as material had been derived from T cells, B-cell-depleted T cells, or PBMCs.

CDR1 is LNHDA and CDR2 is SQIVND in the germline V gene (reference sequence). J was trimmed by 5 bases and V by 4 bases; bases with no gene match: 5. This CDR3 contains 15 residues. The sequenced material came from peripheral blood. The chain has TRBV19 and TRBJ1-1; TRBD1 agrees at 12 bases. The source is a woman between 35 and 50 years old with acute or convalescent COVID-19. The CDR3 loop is CASSTGTGGWTEAFF. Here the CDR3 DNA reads TGTGCCAGTAGTACCGGGACAGGGGGCTGGACTGAAGCTTTCTTT.